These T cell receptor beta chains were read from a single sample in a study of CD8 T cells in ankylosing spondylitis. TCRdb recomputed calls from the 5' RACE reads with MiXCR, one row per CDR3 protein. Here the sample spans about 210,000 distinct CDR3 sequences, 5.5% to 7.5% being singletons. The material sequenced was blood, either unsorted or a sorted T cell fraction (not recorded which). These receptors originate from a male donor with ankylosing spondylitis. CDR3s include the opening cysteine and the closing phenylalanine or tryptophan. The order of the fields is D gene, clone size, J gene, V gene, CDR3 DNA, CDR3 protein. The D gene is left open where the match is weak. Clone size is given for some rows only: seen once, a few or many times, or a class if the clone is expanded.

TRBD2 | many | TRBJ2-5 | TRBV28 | TGTGCCAGCAGTTTGATGCTAGCGGGATCTCAAGAGACCCAGTACTTC | CASSLMLAGSQETQYF
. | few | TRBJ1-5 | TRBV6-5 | TGTGCCAGCAGTTACCAGGGTAGCAATCAGCCCCAGCATTTT | CASSYQGSNQPQHF
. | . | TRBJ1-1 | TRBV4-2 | TGTGCCAGCAGGCTGAGGAACACTGAAGCTTTCTTT | CASRLRNTEAFF
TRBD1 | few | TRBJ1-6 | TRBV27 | TGTGCCAGCAGTTTGGACAGGGGTGATTCACCCCTCCACTTT | CASSLDRGDSPLHF
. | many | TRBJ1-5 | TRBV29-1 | TGCAGCGTAAAGTTGGGGTATAGCAATCAGCCCCAGCATTTT | CSVKLGYSNQPQHF
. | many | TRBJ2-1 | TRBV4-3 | TGCGCCAGCAGCCAAGGGGAGGGGGCCAACAATGAGCAGTTCTTC | CASSQGEGANNEQFF
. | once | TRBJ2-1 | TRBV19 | TGTGCCAGTAGTAAGCTAGGGACTTACTCAATCCAGTCTAGGTCCGAGCAGTTCTTC | CASSKLGTYSIQSRSEQFF
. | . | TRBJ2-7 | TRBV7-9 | TGTGCCAGCGTCAACGGGGCCTACGAGCAGTACTTC | CASVNGAYEQYF
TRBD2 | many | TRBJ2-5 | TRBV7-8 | TGTGCCAGCAGCCGACTAGCGGGCCATCAAGAGACCCAGTACTTC | CASSRLAGHQETQYF
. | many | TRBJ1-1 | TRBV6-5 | TGTGCCAGCAGTTACACCCCCGAGGGGAACACTGAAGCTTTCTTT | CASSYTPEGNTEAFF
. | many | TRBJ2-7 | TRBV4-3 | TGCGCCAGCAGCCACGGAGGGTCGGGCTACGAGCAGTACTTC | CASSHGGSGYEQYF
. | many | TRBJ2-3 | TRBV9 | TGTGCCAGCAGCCCATCGGGGAGCCTAGATACGCAGTATTTT | CASSPSGSLDTQYF
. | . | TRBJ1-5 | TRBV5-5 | TGTGCCAGCAGCGACACAGGGTATAGCAATCAGCCCCAGCATTTT | CASSDTGYSNQPQHF
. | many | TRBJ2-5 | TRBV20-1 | TGCAGTGCTAGCAGGGATTCGGGGGAGACCCAGTACTTC | CSASRDSGETQYF
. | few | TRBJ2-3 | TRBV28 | TGTGCCAGCAGTTTAGCACACCCAAGTACGCAGTATTTT | CASSLAHPSTQYF
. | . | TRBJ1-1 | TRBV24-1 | TGTGCCACCAGTGACACTAACGCGAACACTGAAGCTTTCTTT | CATSDTNANTEAFF
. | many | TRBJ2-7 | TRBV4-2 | TGTGCCAGCAGCCAAGAGGGCGTGGGGGCCGAGCAGTACTTC | CASSQEGVGAEQYF
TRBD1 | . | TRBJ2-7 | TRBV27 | TGTGCCAGCAGATTCCTTCAGACAGGGCGCGAGCAGTACTTC | CASRFLQTGREQYF
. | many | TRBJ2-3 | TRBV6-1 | TGTGCCAGCAGTGCGTACCGCAAGGGAGATACGCAGTATTTT | CASSAYRKGDTQYF
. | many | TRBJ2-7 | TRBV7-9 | TGTGCCAGCAGCCCCTCCTTCGGCTCCTACGAGCAGTACTTC | CASSPSFGSYEQYF
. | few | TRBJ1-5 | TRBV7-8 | TGTGCCAGCAGCTTAGGGGGGGGGCCTAGCAATCAGCCCCAGCATTTT | CASSLGGGPSNQPQHF